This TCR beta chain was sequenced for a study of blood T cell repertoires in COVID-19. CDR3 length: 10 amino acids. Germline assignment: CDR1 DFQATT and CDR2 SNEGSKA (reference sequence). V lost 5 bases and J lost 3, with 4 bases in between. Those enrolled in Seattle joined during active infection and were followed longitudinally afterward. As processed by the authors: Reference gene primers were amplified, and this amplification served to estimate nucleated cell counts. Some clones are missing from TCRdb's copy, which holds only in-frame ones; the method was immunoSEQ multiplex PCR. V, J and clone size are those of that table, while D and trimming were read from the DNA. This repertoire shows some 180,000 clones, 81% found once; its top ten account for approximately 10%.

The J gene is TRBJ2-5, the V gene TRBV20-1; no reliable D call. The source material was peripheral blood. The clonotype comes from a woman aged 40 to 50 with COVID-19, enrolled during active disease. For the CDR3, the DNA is TGCAGTGCTTTTAAAGAGACCCAGTACTTC. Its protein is CSAFKETQYF.